This TCR beta chain was retrieved from a study of OX40 agonist ivuxolimab in advanced cancers. At baseline, cycle 4 day 1, and cycle 7 day 1, blood was sampled. The CDR3 is 16 residues long. With 6 bases clipped from V and 8 bases from J, the junction kept 16 bases outside the gene matches. Germline loops: CDR1 SGDLS, CDR2 YYNGEE. Clones were read by immunoSEQ multiplex PCR, and TCRdb kept only the in-frame ones, dropping some. Of over 75,000 clones in the sample, 90% were seen once. Whole-study results and caveats: CD4+ and CD8+ T cells in blood underwent clonal expansion by week 6 at 0.1 to 3.0 mg/kg.

This clone was seen once. The target antigen is unknown. The starting material was CD4+ or CD8+ T cells sorted from blood, obtained in a trial of the OX40 agonist ivuxolimab. The TCR sequence derives from an adult with an advanced solid tumor such as melanoma, head and neck, liver or kidney cancer. The gene calls are TRBV9 and TRBJ2-1; 8 bases map to TRBD2. The CDR3, as DNA: TGTGCCAGCACCGGGCCAGGAAGCGGGAGATGGGATGAGCAGTTCTTC. Protein sequence: CASTGPGSGRWDEQFF.